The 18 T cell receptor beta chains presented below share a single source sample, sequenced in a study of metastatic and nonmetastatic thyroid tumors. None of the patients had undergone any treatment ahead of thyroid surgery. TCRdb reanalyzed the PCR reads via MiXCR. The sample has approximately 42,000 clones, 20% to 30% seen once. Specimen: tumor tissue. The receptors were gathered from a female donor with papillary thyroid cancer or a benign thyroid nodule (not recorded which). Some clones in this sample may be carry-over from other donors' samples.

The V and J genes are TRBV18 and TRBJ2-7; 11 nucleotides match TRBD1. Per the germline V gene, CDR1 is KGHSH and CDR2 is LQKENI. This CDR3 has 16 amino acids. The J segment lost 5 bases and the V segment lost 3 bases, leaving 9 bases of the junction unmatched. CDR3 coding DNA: TGTGCCAGCTCACCCCCCTCGGGGACAGGGGGGAACGAGCAGTACTTC. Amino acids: CASSPPSGTGGNEQYF.

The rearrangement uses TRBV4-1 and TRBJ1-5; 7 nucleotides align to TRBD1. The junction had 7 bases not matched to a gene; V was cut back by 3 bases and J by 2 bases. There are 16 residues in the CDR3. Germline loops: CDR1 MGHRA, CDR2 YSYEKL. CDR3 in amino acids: CASSQEQTGRNQPQHF. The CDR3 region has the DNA TGCGCCAGCAGCCAGGAACAGACAGGGCGCAATCAGCCCCAGCATTTT.

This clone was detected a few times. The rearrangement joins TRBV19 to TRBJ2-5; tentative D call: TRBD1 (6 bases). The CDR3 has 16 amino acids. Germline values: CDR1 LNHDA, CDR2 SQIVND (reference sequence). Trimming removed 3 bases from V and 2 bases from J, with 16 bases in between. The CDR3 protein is CASSIGDRPPQETQYF. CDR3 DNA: TGTGCCAGTAGTATTGGTGACAGGCCCCCTCAAGAGACCCAGTACTTC.

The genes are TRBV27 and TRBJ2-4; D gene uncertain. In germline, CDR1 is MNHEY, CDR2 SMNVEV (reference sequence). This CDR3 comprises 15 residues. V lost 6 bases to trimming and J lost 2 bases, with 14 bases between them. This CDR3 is CASRTLSLSKNIQYF. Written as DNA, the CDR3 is TGTGCCAGCAGGACCTTATCCTTGTCCAAAAACATTCAGTACTTC.

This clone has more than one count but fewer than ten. CDR3 in DNA: TGCAGTGCTCCAGGACAGTTTGATAACTATGGCTACACCTTC. Amino acids: CSAPGQFDNYGYTF. This chain connects TRBV20-1 to TRBJ1-2, with a possible D match to TRBD1 (6 bases). The germline V gene encodes CDR1 DFQATT and CDR2 SNEGSKA (reference sequence). The V end lost 5 bases, the J end lost 1 base, and 14 bases lay between the germline ends. The CDR3 is 14 residues long.

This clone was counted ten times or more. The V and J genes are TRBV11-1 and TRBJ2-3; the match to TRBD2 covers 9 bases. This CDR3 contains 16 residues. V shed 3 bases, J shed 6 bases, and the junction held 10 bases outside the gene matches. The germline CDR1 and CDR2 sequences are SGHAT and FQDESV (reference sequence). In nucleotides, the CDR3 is TGTGCCAGCAGCTTCCTTCTGCGCGGGGGGGCGGATACGCAGTATTTT. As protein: CASSFLLRGGADTQYF.

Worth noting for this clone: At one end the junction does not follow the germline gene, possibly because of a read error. As DNA, the CDR3 is TGTGCCTGGAGTGCCCACCGACGCCACTCCCAGTTC. Residues: CAWSAHRRHSQF. The chain joins TRBV30 to TRBJ2-7; no definite D call. Per germline, CDR1 GTSNPN and CDR2 SVGIG (reference sequence). The CDR3 sequence is 12 residues long.

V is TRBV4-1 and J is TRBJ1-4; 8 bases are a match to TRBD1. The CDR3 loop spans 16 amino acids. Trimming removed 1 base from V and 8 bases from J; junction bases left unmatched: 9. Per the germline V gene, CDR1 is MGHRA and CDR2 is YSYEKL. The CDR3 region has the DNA TGCGCCAGCAGCCAAGGGTTTCAGGGGGCGGTCGAAAAACTGTTTTTT. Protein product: CASSQGFQGAVEKLFF.

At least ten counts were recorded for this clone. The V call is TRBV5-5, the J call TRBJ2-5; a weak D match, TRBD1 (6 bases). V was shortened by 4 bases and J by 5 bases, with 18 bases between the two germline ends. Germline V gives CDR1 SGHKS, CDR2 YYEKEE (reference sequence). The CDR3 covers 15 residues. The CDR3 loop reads CASSPGPGQGETQYF. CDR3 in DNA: TGTGCCAGCAGCCCCGGACCCGGGCAGGGGGAGACCCAGTACTTC.

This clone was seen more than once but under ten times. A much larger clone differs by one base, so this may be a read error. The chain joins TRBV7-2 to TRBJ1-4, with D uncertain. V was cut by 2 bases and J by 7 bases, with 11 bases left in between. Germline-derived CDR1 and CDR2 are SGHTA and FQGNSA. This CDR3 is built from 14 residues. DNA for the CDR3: TGTGCCAGCAGCTTACCTTGGGAGGGTGAAAAACTGTTTTTT. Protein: CASSLPWEGEKLFF.

Here the CDR3 DNA reads TGTGCCAGCAGTTACTCGGCAGAGACCCAGTACTTC. Its protein is CASSYSAETQYF. The chain employs TRBV6-5 and TRBJ2-5; no clear D. In germline, CDR1 is MNHEY, CDR2 SVGAGI. V lost 0 bases to trimming and J lost 4 bases, with 3 bases between them. This CDR3 region has 12 residues.

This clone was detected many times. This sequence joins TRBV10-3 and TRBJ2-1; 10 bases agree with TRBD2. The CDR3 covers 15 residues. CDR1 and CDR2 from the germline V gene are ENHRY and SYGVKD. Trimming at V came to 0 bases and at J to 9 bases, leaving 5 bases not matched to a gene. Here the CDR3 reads CAISESEASGGEQFF. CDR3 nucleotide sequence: TGTGCCATCAGTGAGTCGGAGGCTAGCGGGGGTGAGCAGTTCTTC.

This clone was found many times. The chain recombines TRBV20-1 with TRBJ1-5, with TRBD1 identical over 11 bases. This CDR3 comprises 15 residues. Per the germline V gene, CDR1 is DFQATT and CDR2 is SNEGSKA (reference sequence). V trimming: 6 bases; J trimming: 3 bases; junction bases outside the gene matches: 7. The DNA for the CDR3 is TGCAGTGCCAACGCCGGACAGGGGGCCAATCAGCCCCAGCATTTT. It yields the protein CSANAGQGANQPQHF.

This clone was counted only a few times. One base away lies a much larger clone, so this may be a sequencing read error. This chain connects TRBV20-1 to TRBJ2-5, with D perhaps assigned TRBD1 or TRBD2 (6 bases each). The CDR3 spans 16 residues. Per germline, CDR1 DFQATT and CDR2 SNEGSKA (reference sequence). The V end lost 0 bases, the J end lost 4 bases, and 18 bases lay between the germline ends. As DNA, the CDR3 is TGCAGTGCTAGAGATAGACTATCGGGGGCAAGAGAGACCCAGTACTTC. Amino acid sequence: CSARDRLSGARETQYF.

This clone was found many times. CDR3 in amino acids: CASSSPGHGNTGELFF. The CDR3 DNA is TGTGCCAGCAGTTCTCCGGGACACGGGAACACCGGGGAGCTGTTTTTT. The chain links TRBV11-2 to TRBJ2-2, with TRBD1 as a possible D gene (6 bases). Looked up from germline, CDR1 is SGHAT and CDR2 is FQNNGV. Trimming stripped 6 bases from V and 1 base from J, with 15 bases between. The CDR3 length is 16 residues.

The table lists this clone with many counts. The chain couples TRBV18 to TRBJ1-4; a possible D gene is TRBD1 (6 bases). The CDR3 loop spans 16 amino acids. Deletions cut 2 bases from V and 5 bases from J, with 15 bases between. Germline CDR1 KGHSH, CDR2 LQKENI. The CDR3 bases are TGTGCCAGCTCACCAGGCGGCAGGGGCGTGAATGAAAAACTGTTTTTT. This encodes CASSPGGRGVNEKLFF.

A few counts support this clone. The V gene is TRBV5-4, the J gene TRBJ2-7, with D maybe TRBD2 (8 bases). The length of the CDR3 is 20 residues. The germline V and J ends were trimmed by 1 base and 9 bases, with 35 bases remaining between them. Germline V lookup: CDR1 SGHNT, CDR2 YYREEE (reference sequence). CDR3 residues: CASSLKGISGTETAIRGQYF. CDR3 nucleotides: TGTGCCAGCAGCTTGAAGGGTATTAGCGGGACAGAAACCGCCATACGAGGGCAGTACTTC.

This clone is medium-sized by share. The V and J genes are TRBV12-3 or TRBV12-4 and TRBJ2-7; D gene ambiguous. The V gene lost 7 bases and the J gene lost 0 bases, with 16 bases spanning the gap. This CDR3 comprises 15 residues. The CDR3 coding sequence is TGTGCCAGCACCTTTTTTGCCGGCGGCTCCTACGAGCAGTACTTC. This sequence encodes CASTFFAGGSYEQYF.